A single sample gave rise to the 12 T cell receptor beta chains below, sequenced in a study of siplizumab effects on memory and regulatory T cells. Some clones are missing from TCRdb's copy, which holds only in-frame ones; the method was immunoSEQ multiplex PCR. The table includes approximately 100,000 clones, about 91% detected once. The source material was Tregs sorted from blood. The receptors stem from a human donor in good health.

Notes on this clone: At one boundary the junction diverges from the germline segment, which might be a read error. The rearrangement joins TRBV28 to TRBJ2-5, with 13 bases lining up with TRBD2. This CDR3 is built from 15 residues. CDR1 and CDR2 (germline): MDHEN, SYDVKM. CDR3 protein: CASGLWTSGRGAQYF. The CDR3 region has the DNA TGTGCCAGCGGTTTATGGACTAGCGGGAGAGGGGCCCAGTACTTC.

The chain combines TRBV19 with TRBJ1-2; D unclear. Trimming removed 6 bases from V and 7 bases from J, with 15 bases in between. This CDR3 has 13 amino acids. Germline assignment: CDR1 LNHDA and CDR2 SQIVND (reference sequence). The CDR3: CASSLLTSGGYTF. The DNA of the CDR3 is TGTGCCAGTAGCCTACTGACATCAGGTGGCTACACCTTC.

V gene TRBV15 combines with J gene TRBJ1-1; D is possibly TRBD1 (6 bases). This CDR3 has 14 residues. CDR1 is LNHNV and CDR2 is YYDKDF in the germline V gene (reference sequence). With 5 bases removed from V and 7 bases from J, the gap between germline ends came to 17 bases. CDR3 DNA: TGTGCCACCAGCTTGGGGGGGACAAGAGGTGAAGCTTTCTTT. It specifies CATSLGGTRGEAFF.

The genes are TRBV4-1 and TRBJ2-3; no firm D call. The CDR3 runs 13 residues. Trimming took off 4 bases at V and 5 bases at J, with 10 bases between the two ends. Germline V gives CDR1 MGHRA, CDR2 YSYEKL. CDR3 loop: CASSPRFGDTQYF. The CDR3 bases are TGCGCCAGCAGCCCCCGGTTTGGAGATACGCAGTATTTT.

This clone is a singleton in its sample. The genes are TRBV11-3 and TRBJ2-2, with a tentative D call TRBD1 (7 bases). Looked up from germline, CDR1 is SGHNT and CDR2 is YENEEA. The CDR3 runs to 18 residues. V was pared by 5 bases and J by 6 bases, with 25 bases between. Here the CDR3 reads CASSLGFFRGEYAGELFF. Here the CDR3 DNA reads TGTGCCAGCAGCCTGGGGTTCTTCAGGGGGGAGTATGCCGGGGAGCTGTTTTTT.

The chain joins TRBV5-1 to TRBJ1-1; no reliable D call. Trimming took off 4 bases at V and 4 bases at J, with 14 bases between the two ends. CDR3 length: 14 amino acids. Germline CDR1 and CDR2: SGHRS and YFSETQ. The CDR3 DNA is TGCGCCAGCAGCCCCCGGGGTTTGAGCACTGAAGCTTTCTTT. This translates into CASSPRGLSTEAFF.

As DNA, the CDR3 is TGTGCCAGCACTCCCTCCGGGACAGACAGCTACGAGCAGTACTTC. Translation gives CASTPSGTDSYEQYF. V usage is TRBV9 and J usage is TRBJ2-7; TRBD1 matches at 7 bases. The CDR3 sequence is 15 residues long. Trimming cost V 6 bases and J 3 bases; bases outside gene matches: 12. CDR1 SGDLS and CDR2 YYNGEE come from the germline V gene.

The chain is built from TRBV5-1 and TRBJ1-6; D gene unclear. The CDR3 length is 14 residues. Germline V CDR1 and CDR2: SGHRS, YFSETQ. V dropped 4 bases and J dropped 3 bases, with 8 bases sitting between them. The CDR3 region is CASSQDLYNSPLHF. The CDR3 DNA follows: TGCGCCAGCAGCCAGGATCTCTATAATTCACCCCTCCACTTT.

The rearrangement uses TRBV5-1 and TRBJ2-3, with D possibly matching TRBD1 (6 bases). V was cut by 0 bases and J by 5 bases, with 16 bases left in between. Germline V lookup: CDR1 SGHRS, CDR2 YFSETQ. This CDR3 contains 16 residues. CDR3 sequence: CASSLGAAGERDTQYF. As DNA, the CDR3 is TGCGCCAGCAGCTTGGGGGCGGCAGGGGAGAGAGATACGCAGTATTTT.

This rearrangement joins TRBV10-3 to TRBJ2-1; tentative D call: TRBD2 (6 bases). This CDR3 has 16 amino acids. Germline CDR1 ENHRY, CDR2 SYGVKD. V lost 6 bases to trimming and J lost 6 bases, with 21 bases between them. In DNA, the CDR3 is TGTGCCATCAGCTTATCAACCGGGACCGGGGGCAATGAGCAGTTCTTC. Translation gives CAISLSTGTGGNEQFF.

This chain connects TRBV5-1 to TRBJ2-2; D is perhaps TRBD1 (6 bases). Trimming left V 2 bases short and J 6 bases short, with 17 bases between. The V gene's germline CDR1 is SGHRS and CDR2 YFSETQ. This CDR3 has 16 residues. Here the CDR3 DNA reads TGCGCCAGCAGCTTAACAGGGCTACTATCTGCCGGGGAGCTGTTTTTT. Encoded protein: CASSLTGLLSAGELFF.

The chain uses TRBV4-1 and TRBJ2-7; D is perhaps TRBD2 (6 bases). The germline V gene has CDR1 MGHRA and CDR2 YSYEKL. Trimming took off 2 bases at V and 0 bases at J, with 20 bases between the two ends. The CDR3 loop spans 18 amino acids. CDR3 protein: CASSQPGQVAAPSYEQYF. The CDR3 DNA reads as TGCGCCAGCAGCCAACCCGGCCAGGTAGCGGCCCCCTCCTACGAGCAGTACTTC.